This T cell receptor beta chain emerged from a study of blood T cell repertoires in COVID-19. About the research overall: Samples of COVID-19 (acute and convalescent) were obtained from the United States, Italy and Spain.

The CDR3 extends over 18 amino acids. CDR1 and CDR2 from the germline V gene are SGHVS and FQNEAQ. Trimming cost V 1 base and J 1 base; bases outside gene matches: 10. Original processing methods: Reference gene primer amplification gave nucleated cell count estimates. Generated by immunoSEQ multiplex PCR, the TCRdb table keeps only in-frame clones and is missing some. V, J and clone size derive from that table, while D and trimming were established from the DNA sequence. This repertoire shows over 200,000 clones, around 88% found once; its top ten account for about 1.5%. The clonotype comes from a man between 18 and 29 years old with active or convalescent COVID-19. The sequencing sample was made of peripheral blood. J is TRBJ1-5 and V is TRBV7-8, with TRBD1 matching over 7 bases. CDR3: CASSLGSMTGTSNQPQHF. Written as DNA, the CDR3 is TGTGCCAGCAGCTTAGGATCCATGACAGGGACAAGCAATCAGCCCCAGCATTTT.